The rows below give T cell receptor beta chains drawn from one sample of a study of graft-versus-host responses after intestinal transplantation. Measured with immunoSEQ multiplex PCR; TCRdb has only the in-frame clones, and not every one. The repertoire includes about 150,000 clones, about nine tenths of them detected once, and roughly 0.2% sits in the top ten. No antigens are known for them. Source: unstimulated CD4+ T cells sorted from spleen or lymph node cells, taken before intestinal transplant. Receptors were obtained from a human donor who received an intestinal transplant. Each CDR3 is given with its conserved first and last residue. The order of the fields is J gene, V gene, CDR3 protein.

J gene: TRBJ1-2
V gene: TRBV9
CDR3 protein: CASTSRTGFYGYTF

J gene: TRBJ2-7
V gene: TRBV6-5
CDR3 protein: CASSYSREIYEQYF

J gene: TRBJ1-5
V gene: TRBV6-6
CDR3 protein: CASRKPPGQGVQPQHF

J gene: TRBJ2-2
V gene: TRBV5-1
CDR3 protein: CASSLVRSQRTGELFF

J gene: TRBJ1-5
V gene: TRBV5-3
CDR3 protein: CARSSDRDYSNQPQHF

J gene: TRBJ2-5
V gene: TRBV19
CDR3 protein: CASSIFGGGETQYF

J gene: TRBJ2-1
V gene: TRBV6-1
CDR3 protein: CASSPSGASYNEQFF

J gene: TRBJ2-1
V gene: TRBV14
CDR3 protein: CASSPLAFLYNEQFF

J gene: TRBJ2-2
V gene: TRBV28
CDR3 protein: CASSQRNTGELFF

J gene: TRBJ2-3
V gene: TRBV19
CDR3 protein: CASSTVRGDTQYF

J gene: TRBJ2-1
V gene: TRBV6-1
CDR3 protein: CASSGRDPSSYNEQFF

J gene: TRBJ2-4
V gene: TRBV5-1
CDR3 protein: CASSLAVVAGERAKNIQYF

J gene: TRBJ2-6
V gene: TRBV28
CDR3 protein: CASSPTVGSGANVLTF

J gene: TRBJ1-5
V gene: TRBV10-3
CDR3 protein: CAISGTGNNQPQHF

J gene: TRBJ2-7
V gene: TRBV5-1
CDR3 protein: CASSLGQDYEQYF

J gene: TRBJ2-1
V gene: TRBV27
CDR3 protein: CASSGLAGSNEQFF

J gene: TRBJ1-3
V gene: TRBV11-2
CDR3 protein: CASSLVGGSGNTIYF

J gene: TRBJ1-5
V gene: TRBV6-5
CDR3 protein: CASNRANQPQHF

J gene: TRBJ2-7
V gene: TRBV21-1
CDR3 protein: CASSKIVDRGKHEQYF

J gene: TRBJ2-7
V gene: TRBV9
CDR3 protein: CASSVGTSLPYEQYF

J gene: TRBJ2-3
V gene: TRBV4-1
CDR3 protein: CASSQEGLAGRTDTQYF

J gene: TRBJ1-5
V gene: TRBV19
CDR3 protein: CASSEGTDSNQPQHF

J gene: TRBJ2-4
V gene: TRBV6-5
CDR3 protein: CASSYRLVPRNIQYF

J gene: TRBJ2-7
V gene: TRBV7-9
CDR3 protein: CASSPTGYEQYF

J gene: TRBJ2-1
V gene: TRBV12-5
CDR3 protein: CASGFTGGMPSYNEQFF

J gene: TRBJ2-7
V gene: TRBV6-6
CDR3 protein: CASSDRGPLSYEQYF

J gene: TRBJ2-2
V gene: TRBV7-3
CDR3 protein: CASSRAGNWNTGELFF

J gene: TRBJ1-4
V gene: TRBV4-1
CDR3 protein: CASSQDSTGGLVVEKLFF

J gene: TRBJ1-3
V gene: TRBV2
CDR3 protein: CASSEGTGGNTIYF

J gene: TRBJ2-5
V gene: TRBV5-1
CDR3 protein: CASSLGLARETQYF

J gene: TRBJ2-7
V gene: TRBV3-2
CDR3 protein: CASPEQYF